The clone carrying this TCR beta chain appeared once. Authors' methods: The assay estimated nucleated cells by amplifying reference gene primers. Profiling relied on immunoSEQ multiplex PCR, and the TCRdb table lists in-frame clones only, not all of them. V, J and clone size are those of that table, while D and trimming were read from the DNA. The table includes fewer than 300,000 clones, more than 70% detected once. These data come from a study of blood T cell repertoires in COVID-19. Study summary: The study drew acute and convalescent COVID-19 samples from the United States, Italy and Spain.

The TCR sequence derives from a man older than 75 with acute or convalescent COVID-19. Sequenced sample: peripheral blood.

The CDR3 is CASSPLGTGAGNTIYF. DNA of the CDR3: TGTGCCAGCTCACCACTCGGGACAGGTGCTGGAAACACCATATATTTT. The chain links TRBV18 to TRBJ1-3; TRBD1 aligns across 8 bases. V lost 1 base, J lost 2 bases, and 4 bases stayed unmatched. The CDR3 sequence is 16 residues long. The germline V gene encodes CDR1 KGHSH and CDR2 LQKENI.